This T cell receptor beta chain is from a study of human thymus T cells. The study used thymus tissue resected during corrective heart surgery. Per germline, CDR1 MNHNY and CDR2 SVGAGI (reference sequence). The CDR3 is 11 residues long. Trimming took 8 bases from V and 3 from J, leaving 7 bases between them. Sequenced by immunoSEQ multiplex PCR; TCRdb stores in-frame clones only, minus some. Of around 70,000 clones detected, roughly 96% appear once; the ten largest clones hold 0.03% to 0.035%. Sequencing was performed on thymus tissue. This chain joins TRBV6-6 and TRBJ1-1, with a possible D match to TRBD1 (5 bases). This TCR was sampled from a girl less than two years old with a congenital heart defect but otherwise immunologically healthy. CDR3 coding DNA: TGTGCCAGCCGACAGTACACTGAAGCTTTCTTT. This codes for CASRQYTEAFF.